This TCR beta chain was obtained from a study of glioma-infiltrating T cells. Study conclusions and caveats: Non-neoplastic patients had below-expected tissue-blood divergence, while all gliomas exceeded expectation.

The trim removed 2 bases at V and 5 bases at J, leaving 7 bases unmatched. The CDR3 runs 16 residues. CDR1 MGHDK and CDR2 SYGVNS come from the germline V gene. The iRepertoire nested amplicon-rescue multiplex PCR amplified TCR alpha and beta CDR3s from RNA. Input was roughly 85-450 ng of tissue mRNA or PBMC total RNA. TCRdb re-analysed the multiplex PCR reads in MiXCR, keeping a single row per CDR3 protein. The repertoire holds some 190,000 distinct CDR3 sequences, around 30% seen once, with 20% to 25% in the top ten. Note on this clonotype: Its antigen is currently unknown.

The sequenced sample was glioma tissue, nonneoplastic brain tissue, or PBMCs (not recorded which). The receptor was isolated from a human donor with low-grade glioma or glioblastoma, undergoing nonglioma brain surgery, or in good health (not recorded which). The chain uses TRBV25-1 and TRBJ2-3; 10 bases are a match to TRBD2. This CDR3 reads CASSERLAGDKDTQYF. The CDR3 DNA reads as TGTGCCAGCAGTGAACGGCTAGCGGGGGACAAAGATACGCAGTATTTT.